The T cell receptor beta chain under discussion was sequenced for a study of T cell repertoires in cytomegalovirus infection. Points from the study as a whole: The study found HLA-C-restricted CMV-specific TCR beta clonotypes dominating the ex vivo response.

TCRdb redid the calling of the reads with MiXCR, one entry per CDR3 protein. The profile covers a few hundred thousand distinct CDR3 sequences, with more than 8% appearing a single time and around 4.1% taken by the ten largest. V was pared by 5 bases and J by 2 bases, with 6 bases of the junction left unmatched. Germline CDR1 reads MNHNS; CDR2 reads SASEGT. CDR3 length: 15 residues. Details on this clonotype: Its antigen is still unknown.

The chain has TRBV6-1 and TRBJ2-1; the match to TRBD2 covers 7 bases. Sequencing was performed on PBMCs. The receptor was isolated from a human donor in good health (CMV status not recorded). Some clones in this sample may be carry-over from other donors' samples. The CDR3 is CASSLERGTYNEQFF. The CDR3 region has the DNA TGTGCCAGCAGTTTGGAGCGGGGCACCTACAATGAGCAGTTCTTC.